These 25 T cell receptor beta chains were sequenced from one sample in a study of identical twins (dated by TCRdb to about 2016). The protocol used for the library was 5' RACE. The reads were generated on an Illumina HiSeq 2000. TCRdb took the public reads, trimmed them with fastp at Q25, ran MiXCR for clone calling and kept in-frame beta chains. Each CDR3 protein gets just one entry, which takes the most common genes and DNA from the rows behind it. This sample gives some 260,000 distinct CDR3 sequences in total; about an eighth of them show up just once. Clones ranked in the top ten supply 8.8% of the sample. Material: memory (CD45RO+) T cells sorted from blood. What the cell subset or site label conveys for this sample: CD45RO+ enriched T cells. The receptor source for this set is a woman aged 18-29 years in good health.

This clonotype has a handful of counts. The CDR3 spells CASSLSRGKDNGYTF. CDR3 bases: TGCGCCAGCAGCTTGTCAAGAGGGAAGGACAATGGCTACACCTTC. The chain joins TRBV5-1 to TRBJ1-2; tentative D call: TRBD1 (5 bases). V lost 1 base and J lost 6, with 16 bases in between. Germline V gene sequence: CDR1 SGHRS, CDR2 YFSETQ. This CDR3 spans 15 amino acids.

This clonotype has just a few counts. The chain joins TRBV7-9 to TRBJ2-1; 10 bases fit TRBD1. Germline V lookup: CDR1 SEHNR, CDR2 FQNEAQ (reference sequence). The CDR3 runs to 13 residues. Germline trimming cut 5 bases from V and 8 bases from J; bases unmatched to any gene: 3. Here the CDR3 DNA reads TGTGCCAGCAGCGTGGGACAGGGGTATGAGCAGTTCTTC. Protein: CASSVGQGYEQFF.

The rearrangement uses TRBV7-2 and TRBJ1-5; a possible D gene is TRBD1 (5 bases). This CDR3 contains 13 residues. Germline V lookup: CDR1 SGHTA, CDR2 FQGNSA. V gave up 6 bases and J gave up 4 bases, with 10 bases separating them. CDR3 nucleotides: TGTGCCAGCAGACGGGCAGGGAATCAGCCCCAGCATTTT. This gives the protein CASRRAGNQPQHF. The variable domain in full, completed from reference TRBV7-2 and TRBJ1-5, reads GAGVSQSPSNKVTEKGKDVELRCDPISGHTALYWYRQSLGQGLEFLIYFQGNSAPDKSGLPSDRFSAERTGGSVSTLTIQRTQQEDSAVYLCASRRAGNQPQHFGDGTRLSIL.

This clonotype has just a few counts. The chain couples TRBV10-3 to TRBJ2-2; D is ambiguous. The CDR3 sequence is 14 residues long. Germline V gives CDR1 ENHRY, CDR2 SYGVKD. Trimming removed 7 bases at V and 8 bases at J, with 17 bases between. The CDR3 spells CAIKRVKSGGELFF. The CDR3 nucleotides read TGTGCCATCAAGAGAGTAAAATCCGGGGGGGAGCTGTTTTTT.

This clonotype was observed many times. The CDR3 DNA reads TGCGCCAGCAGCTTGGCCTGGGGGAGAGAAAAACTGTTTTTT. Its protein is CASSLAWGREKLFF. The V and J genes are TRBV5-1 and TRBJ1-4; possible D gene TRBD1, 5 bases. This CDR3 spans 14 amino acids. CDR1 and CDR2 (germline): SGHRS, YFSETQ. Trimming stripped 0 bases from V and 8 bases from J, with 11 bases between.

This clonotype has ten or more counts. The J gene is TRBJ2-3, the V gene TRBV5-1; 10 nucleotides match TRBD2. Trimming removed 1 base from V and 3 bases from J; junction bases left unmatched: 2. CDR3 length: 15 residues. Germline V lookup: CDR1 SGHRS, CDR2 YFSETQ. The CDR3 loop is CASSLTSGTTDTQYF. CDR3 nucleotides: TGCGCCAGCAGCTTGACTAGCGGGACTACAGATACGCAGTATTTT.

The chain joins TRBV6-5 to TRBJ2-7, with a possible D match to TRBD1 (6 bases). V was trimmed by 2 bases and J by 0 bases, leaving 11 bases between them. This CDR3 has 15 amino acids. CDR1 and CDR2 from the germline V gene are MNHEY and SVGAGI. CDR3 sequence (DNA): TGTGCCAGCAGTTACCAGGGGTCCAGCTCCTACGAGCAGTACTTC. Its protein product is CASSYQGSSSYEQYF.

On this clonotype: One junction end disagrees with the germline gene, perhaps due to a read error. The genes are TRBV4-3 and TRBJ2-7, with TRBD2 matching over 14 bases. Germline V gives CDR1 LGHNA, CDR2 YSLEER. The CDR3 extends over 18 amino acids. CDR3 sequence reads: CASSRAGTSGSVSYKQYF. CDR3 nucleotide sequence: TGCGCCAGCAGCCGCGCAGGGACTAGCGGGAGTGTCTCCTACAAGCAGTACTTC.

The CDR3 DNA follows: TGCGCCAGCAGCCAACACCTCCTTGAGGACGCTGAAGCTTTCTTT. This sequence encodes CASSQHLLEDAEAFF. V usage is TRBV4-3 and J usage is TRBJ1-1; the D is unclear. This CDR3 contains 15 residues. The V gene lost 2 bases and the J gene lost 6 bases, with 16 bases spanning the gap. The germline CDR1 and CDR2 sequences are LGHNA and YSLEER.

CDR3 bases: TGTGCCAGCAGCTTAGGTGGTAGCGGGAGTAATACGCAGTATTTT. Translation gives CASSLGGSGSNTQYF. The rearrangement joins TRBV7-2 to TRBJ2-3, with 9 bases matching TRBD2. This CDR3 has 15 residues. The V segment lost 1 base and the J segment 7 bases; nucleotides outside the gene matches: 6. From germline, CDR1 is SGHTA and CDR2 FQGNSA.

This clonotype was observed a few times. The chain combines TRBV7-9 with TRBJ1-6, with D uncertain. This CDR3 is 14 amino acids long. Germline loops: CDR1 SEHNR, CDR2 FQNEAQ (reference sequence). V was trimmed by 6 bases and J by 7 bases, leaving 13 bases between them. In nucleotides, the CDR3 is TGTGCCAGCAGTACGACAATTGAGAATTCACCCCTCCACTTT. It specifies CASSTTIENSPLHF.

The chain is built from TRBV5-1 and TRBJ2-7; the match to TRBD1 covers 8 bases. The CDR3 contains 15 residues. V shed 4 bases, J shed 5 bases, and the junction held 11 bases outside the gene matches. Germline CDR1 reads SGHRS; CDR2 reads YFSETQ. CDR3 bases: TGCGCCAGCAGCCCGAACCCGACAGGGGAGGACGAGCAGTACTTC. Amino acids: CASSPNPTGEDEQYF.

This clonotype was observed at least ten times. V and J are TRBV7-2 and TRBJ2-1; D possibly uses TRBD1 or TRBD2 (6 bases each). Trimming pared 7 bases from V and 4 bases from J, leaving 17 bases between. CDR3 length equals 15 residues. Germline loops: CDR1 SGHTA, CDR2 FQGNSA. For the CDR3, the DNA is TGTGCCAGCAACCGAATAGGGGGGAGATACAATGAGCAGTTCTTC. Translation gives CASNRIGGRYNEQFF.

The chain combines TRBV4-3 with TRBJ1-1; TRBD1 aligns across 8 bases. CDR3 length: 13 amino acids. Germline V gene data show CDR1 as LGHNA and CDR2 as YSLEER. Trimming removed 5 bases from V and 6 bases from J; junction bases left unmatched: 5. CDR3 sequence reads: CASSRVDRAEAFF. CDR3 nucleotides: TGCGCCAGCAGCAGAGTGGACAGGGCTGAAGCTTTCTTT.

This rearrangement joins TRBV12-3 or TRBV12-4 to TRBJ1-5, with D perhaps matching TRBD1 (6 bases). Between the trimmed V and J ends, which lost 6 bases and 6 bases, there was a span of 15 bases. The CDR3 is 14 residues long. The chain's CDR3 is CASSHTGLGQPQHF. The CDR3, as DNA: TGTGCCAGCAGCCACACAGGGTTGGGTCAGCCCCAGCATTTT.

The chain has TRBV11-2 and TRBJ2-1, with no clear D. V was trimmed by 6 bases and J by 10 bases, leaving 10 bases between them. The CDR3 is 11 residues long. Germline V gene sequence: CDR1 SGHAT, CDR2 FQNNGV. CDR3 nucleotides: TGTGCCAGCAGTACCACTTTGGAGCAGTTCTTC. Translated, it gives CASSTTLEQFF.

This chain links TRBV11-3 with TRBJ2-1; 9 positions agree with TRBD2. This CDR3 is 15 amino acids long. CDR1 and CDR2 from the germline V gene are SGHNT and YENEEA. The trim removed 5 bases at V and 8 bases at J, leaving 10 bases unmatched. The CDR3 DNA reads TGTGCCAGCAGCCCCGGCGCTAGCGGGGAGTATGAGCAGTTCTTC. Its translation: CASSPGASGEYEQFF. Full variable domain (outside the CDR3, taken from reference TRBV11-3 and TRBJ2-1): EAGVVQSPRYKIIEKKQPVAFWCNPISGHNTLYWYLQNLGQGPELLIRYENEEAVDDSQLPKDRFSAERLKGVDSTLKIQPAELGDSAVYLCASSPGASGEYEQFFGPGTRLTVL.

In this sample, this clonotype turned up a few times. Here the CDR3 DNA reads TGCAGTGCTAGAGAAAGGGCGAGCCCAGAAGCTTTCTTT. Protein: CSARERASPEAFF. This chain uses TRBV20-1 with TRBJ1-1; D is unresolved. The CDR3 is 13 amino acids. V lost 0 bases and J 8 bases, leaving 13 bases between the germline ends. CDR1 is DFQATT and CDR2 is SNEGSKA in the germline V gene (reference sequence).

This sequence joins TRBV9 and TRBJ2-3; D might be TRBD1 or TRBD2, each matching 5 bases. With 4 bases removed from V and 1 base from J, the gap between germline ends came to 19 bases. CDR3 length: 17 residues. The germline V gene encodes CDR1 SGDLS and CDR2 YYNGEE. Here the CDR3 DNA reads TGTGCCAGCAGCCCCTCTGTGGGGGATAGTGGCACAGATACGCAGTATTTT. Amino acid sequence: CASSPSVGDSGTDTQYF.

This clonotype came up once. J is TRBJ2-7 and V is TRBV6-5; 10 bases are shared with TRBD2. Germline loops: CDR1 MNHEY, CDR2 SVGAGI. The CDR3 runs to 16 residues. The V gene end was trimmed by 1 base and the J gene end by 2 bases; junction bases not matched to a gene: 5. CDR3 protein: CASSYYTSGIAYEQYF. The CDR3 bases are TGTGCCAGCAGTTACTACACTAGCGGGATTGCCTACGAGCAGTACTTC.

In this sample, this clonotype turned up many times. This chain uses TRBV2 with TRBJ2-7, with TRBD1 identical over 8 bases. CDR3 length: 17 residues. Trimming cost V 3 bases and J 0 bases; bases outside gene matches: 10. Germline V gene lookup returns CDR1 SNHLY and CDR2 FYNNEI. The chain's CDR3 is CASSDLLWTGSSYEQYF. Written as DNA, the CDR3 is TGTGCCAGCAGTGATCTTTTATGGACAGGGAGCTCCTACGAGCAGTACTTC.

The sample holds a few counts of this clonotype. CDR3 DNA: TGTGCCAGCAGCTTGGGGGTAGAACCCCTCCACTTT. Residues: CASSLGVEPLHF. The V and J genes are TRBV7-9 and TRBJ1-6; D possibly corresponds to TRBD1 (5 bases). Germline CDR1 SEHNR, CDR2 FQNEAQ (reference sequence). The CDR3 sequence is 12 residues long. Trimming took off 3 bases at V and 12 bases at J, with 9 bases between the two ends.

The chain employs TRBV3-1 and TRBJ1-1; D might be TRBD1 (6 bases). Trimming took off 1 base at V and 11 bases at J, with 11 bases between the two ends. There are 12 residues in the CDR3. The germline CDR1 and CDR2 sequences are LGHDT and YNNKEL (reference sequence). The DNA of the CDR3 is TGTGCCAGCAGCCAAGTCAGGGGATATGCTTTCTTT. Encoded protein: CASSQVRGYAFF.

There are many counts of this clonotype. This sequence joins TRBV20-1 and TRBJ2-1, with D uncertain. CDR1 is DFQATT, CDR2 SNEGSKA, per germline (reference sequence). The V gene lost 6 bases and the J gene lost 10 bases, with 10 bases spanning the gap. The length of the CDR3 is 10 residues. The CDR3 DNA is TGCAGTGCCCCCGACCTCGAGCAGTTCTTC. Amino acids: CSAPDLEQFF.

This clonotype was observed at least ten times. The rearrangement uses TRBV6-2 or TRBV6-3 and TRBJ2-3; the match to TRBD2 covers 8 bases. CDR3 length: 15 amino acids. V shed 5 bases, J shed 4 bases, and the junction held 8 bases outside the gene matches. CDR1 and CDR2 from the germline V gene are MNHEY and SVGEGT. The DNA for the CDR3 is TGTGCCAGCAGTCCCAGCGGGGGTTCCCCAGATACGCAGTATTTT. Amino acids: CASSPSGGSPDTQYF.